The 17 T cell receptor beta chains given below trace back to one sample, sequenced in a study of blood T cell repertoires in COVID-19. Some clones are missing from TCRdb's copy, which holds only in-frame ones; the method was immunoSEQ multiplex PCR. The sample shows about 220,000 clones, 86% of them seen only once. Sequencing used PBMCs or T cells enriched from blood (not recorded which). The receptors derive from a woman aged 40 to 50 with acute COVID-19.

A single count supports this clone. This chain links TRBV27 with TRBJ2-3; no clear D gene. In germline, CDR1 is MNHEY, CDR2 SMNVEV (reference sequence). The germline V and J ends were trimmed by 6 bases and 4 bases, with 11 bases remaining between them. The CDR3 consists of 13 residues. CDR3 region: CASSRIRADTQYF. The CDR3 region has the DNA TGTGCCAGCAGCCGTATTCGGGCAGATACGCAGTATTTT.

As concerns this clone: One junction end does not reproduce the germline sequence, and a read error may be involved. This chain uses TRBV19 with TRBJ1-2; a possible D gene is TRBD1 (6 bases). The germline V gene encodes CDR1 LNHDA and CDR2 SQIVND (reference sequence). The CDR3 covers 12 residues. The chain's CDR3 is CASSPNPGQTNF. The CDR3 coding sequence is TGTGCCAGTAGTCCGAATCCCGGACAGACAAACTTC.

The J gene is TRBJ2-7, the V gene TRBV3-1 (or the pseudogene TRBV3-2), with D possibly matching TRBD1 (5 bases). Germline V gene lookup returns CDR1 LGHDT and CDR2 YNNKEL (reference sequence). This CDR3 contains 17 residues. V lost 0 bases, J lost 5 bases, and 20 bases lay in between. CDR3 residues: CASSQEGSAALGDEQYF. The DNA of the CDR3 is TGTGCCAGCAGCCAAGAGGGGTCGGCTGCCCTAGGGGACGAGCAGTACTTC.

CDR3 nucleotide sequence: TGCGCCAGCAGCCCATCGACAGGGAGTACTGAAGCTTTCTTT. Translating it yields CASSPSTGSTEAFF. The V gene is TRBV4-1, the J gene TRBJ1-1; 7 bases map to TRBD1. The J segment lost 5 bases and the V segment lost 4 bases, leaving 7 bases of the junction unmatched. The CDR3 has 14 amino acids. Germline V lookup: CDR1 MGHRA, CDR2 YSYEKL.

This chain joins TRBV5-1 and TRBJ2-6, with D possibly TRBD1 on 6 matching bases. CDR1 is SGHRS, CDR2 YFSETQ, per germline. V was shortened by 0 bases and J by 3 bases, with 10 bases between the two germline ends. This CDR3 comprises 16 residues. CDR3 sequence reads: CASSLVPGVGANVLTF. Written as DNA, the CDR3 is TGCGCCAGCAGCTTGGTCCCAGGGGTTGGGGCCAACGTCCTGACTTTC.

The rearrangement links TRBV7-9 to TRBJ1-1; TRBD1 is a possible D gene (5 bases). Germline values: CDR1 SEHNR, CDR2 FQNEAQ (reference sequence). Trimming shortened V by 5 bases and J by 4 bases, and 17 bases separated the two germline ends. The CDR3 has 15 amino acids. The CDR3 spells CASSAYRSLGTEAFF. The CDR3 nucleotides read TGTGCCAGCAGCGCCTACAGGTCGCTTGGCACTGAAGCTTTCTTT.

This rearrangement joins TRBV6-1 to TRBJ1-6; D remains ambiguous. Germline-derived CDR1 and CDR2 are MNHNS and SASEGT. Between the trimmed V and J ends, which lost 2 bases and 8 bases, there was a span of 13 bases. This CDR3 contains 15 residues. The CDR3 loop is CASSEIDQMYSPLHF. The CDR3 coding sequence is TGTGCCAGCAGTGAAATTGATCAGATGTATTCACCCCTCCACTTT.

The chain joins TRBV19 to TRBJ2-2; 10 bases fit TRBD2. In germline, CDR1 is LNHDA, CDR2 SQIVND (reference sequence). This CDR3 has 14 residues. The J segment lost 6 bases and the V segment lost 7 bases, leaving 5 bases of the junction unmatched. CDR3 sequence reads: CASMLAGGSGELFF. The CDR3 DNA follows: TGTGCCAGTATGTTAGCGGGGGGTTCCGGGGAGCTGTTTTTT. The variable domain in full, with the rest retrieved from reference TRBV19 and TRBJ2-2, is DGGITQSPKYLFRKEGQNVTLSCEQNLNHDAMYWYRQDPGQGLRLIYYSQIVNDFQKGDIAEGYSVSREKKESFPLTVTSAQKNPTAFYLCASMLAGGSGELFFGEGSRLTVL.

The rearrangement uses TRBV24-1 and TRBJ1-2; 10 bases match TRBD1. Germline assignment: CDR1 KGHDR and CDR2 SFDVKD. Unmatched junction bases numbered 8, after V lost 7 bases and J lost 4 bases. The CDR3 is 15 residues long. DNA for the CDR3: TGTGCCACCAGACCCTCCGGGACAGGGGCCTATGGCTACACCTTC. This codes for CATRPSGTGAYGYTF.

The V and J genes are TRBV5-6 and TRBJ2-5; D might be TRBD1 (6 bases). CDR1 is SGHDT, CDR2 YYEEEE, per germline. The V gene lost 0 bases and the J gene lost 5 bases, with 11 bases spanning the gap. CDR3 size: 14 residues. The CDR3 sequence is CASSLESGEETQYF. DNA for the CDR3: TGTGCCAGCAGCTTGGAATCAGGGGAGGAGACCCAGTACTTC.

This chain links TRBV27 with TRBJ1-6; TRBD1 matches 9 bases. CDR1 is MNHEY, CDR2 SMNVEV, per germline (reference sequence). The CDR3 consists of 15 residues. Trimming cost V 6 bases and J 9 bases; bases outside gene matches: 9. The CDR3 region is CASSFRDRVSSPLHF. The CDR3 DNA reads as TGTGCCAGCAGCTTCCGGGACAGGGTTAGTTCACCCCTCCACTTT.

The chain links TRBV5-1 to TRBJ1-2; D uncertain. With 2 bases removed from V and 4 bases from J, the gap between germline ends came to 6 bases. The CDR3 has 12 residues. CDR1 is SGHRS and CDR2 is YFSETQ in the germline V gene. In DNA form, the CDR3 reads TGCGCCAGCAGCTTCGACACCTATGGCTACACCTTC. Protein sequence: CASSFDTYGYTF. The variable domain in full, completed from reference TRBV5-1 and TRBJ1-2, reads KAGVTQTPRYLIKTRGQQVTLSCSPISGHRSVSWYQQTPGQGLQFLFEYFSETQRNKGNFPGRFSGRQFSNSRSEMNVSTLELGDSALYLCASSFDTYGYTFGSGTRLTVV.

In DNA, the CDR3 is TGTGCCAGCAGCTCCCAGAGAGGCACCGAATCCACAGATACGCAGTATTTT. This gives the protein CASSSQRGTESTDTQYF. The chain carries TRBV7-9 and TRBJ2-3; D gene ambiguous. The V gene lost 4 bases and the J gene lost 2 bases, with 19 bases spanning the gap. The CDR3 contains 17 residues. Germline values: CDR1 SEHNR, CDR2 FQNEAQ (reference sequence).

This clone was detected once. J is TRBJ2-7 and V is TRBV5-1, with D possibly matching TRBD1 (5 bases). Germline V gene sequence: CDR1 SGHRS, CDR2 YFSETQ. This CDR3 contains 14 residues. V lost 0 bases, J lost 0 bases, and 7 bases lay in between. CDR3 region: CASSLGQNSYEQYF. The DNA for the CDR3 is TGCGCCAGCAGCTTGGGACAGAACTCCTACGAGCAGTACTTC.

V is TRBV29-1 and J is TRBJ2-1; D possibly corresponds to TRBD2 (5 bases). The CDR3 runs to 13 residues. CDR1 is SQVTM and CDR2 is ANQGSEA in the germline V gene. V lost 2 bases and J 9 bases, leaving 14 bases between the germline ends. The CDR3, as DNA: TGCAGCGTTGAACCCTCTTCACTAGTTGAGCAGTTCTTC. Amino acid sequence: CSVEPSSLVEQFF.

This clone was detected only a few times. This chain joins TRBV5-1 and TRBJ2-2; 9 bases are shared with TRBD1. The V and J ends lost 3 bases and 5 bases, in that order; junction bases with no gene match: 8. Germline V gene lookup returns CDR1 SGHRS and CDR2 YFSETQ. CDR3 length: 16 residues. The CDR3 loop reads CASSSSDRGRTGELFF. The CDR3 DNA follows: TGCGCCAGCAGCTCCTCGGACAGGGGTCGTACCGGGGAGCTGTTTTTT.

The chain recombines TRBV7-2 with TRBJ1-1; 7 bases map to TRBD1. CDR3 size: 14 residues. Unmatched junction bases numbered 2, after V lost 3 bases and J lost 1 base. Germline lookup yields CDR1 SGHTA and CDR2 FQGNSA. The CDR3 loop is CASSFGTANTEAFF. CDR3 in DNA: TGTGCCAGCAGCTTCGGGACAGCGAACACTGAAGCTTTCTTT.